Presented here are 23 T cell receptor beta chains from one specimen sequenced in a study of T cells after yellow fever vaccination. TCRdb reanalysed the 5' RACE reads using MiXCR and keeps one entry per CDR3 protein. The sample includes some 320,000 distinct CDR3 sequences, 4% to 5.5% seen only once; the top ten take around 19%. The sample was PBMCs, taken 15 days after the yellow fever booster vaccination. The receptors originated from a man younger than 30 who received the YFV17D yellow fever vaccine.

This clonotype showed up many times. The V and J genes are TRBV5-1 and TRBJ2-2; 8 nucleotides match TRBD1. With 0 bases clipped from V and 4 bases from J, the junction kept 2 bases outside the gene matches. The germline V gene encodes CDR1 SGHRS and CDR2 YFSETQ. This CDR3 spans 15 amino acids. Here the CDR3 DNA reads TGCGCCAGCAGCTTGGAGGGGACAGGCACCGGGGAGCTGTTTTTT. Protein product: CASSLEGTGTGELFF.

Ten or more counts support this clonotype. This chain joins TRBV4-3 and TRBJ2-6; D is possibly TRBD2 (5 bases). Germline CDR1 reads LGHNA; CDR2 reads YSLEER. Trimming stripped 0 bases from V and 2 bases from J, with 11 bases between. The CDR3 runs to 17 residues. CDR3 loop: CASSQDYEGAGANVLTF. The CDR3 coding sequence is TGCGCCAGCAGCCAAGATTACGAGGGAGCTGGGGCCAACGTCCTGACTTTC.

This clonotype has just a few counts. The J gene is TRBJ1-2, the V gene TRBV10-3; D unresolved. The CDR3 spans 12 residues. V was shortened by 2 bases and J by 8 bases, with 9 bases between the two germline ends. Germline loops: CDR1 ENHRY, CDR2 SYGVKD. The CDR3 sequence is CAISEGMGGYTF. The CDR3 DNA follows: TGTGCCATCAGTGAGGGCATGGGGGGCTACACCTTC.

This clonotype was detected ten times or more. This sequence joins TRBV7-2 and TRBJ2-3, with a possible D match to TRBD1 (6 bases). Looked up from germline, CDR1 is SGHTA and CDR2 is FQGNSA. The CDR3 runs 14 residues. V lost 6 bases to trimming and J lost 5 bases, with 15 bases between them. The CDR3 here is CASRPPGAIDTQYF. CDR3 nucleotides: TGTGCCAGCAGGCCCCCAGGGGCGATAGATACGCAGTATTTT.

Worth noting for this clonotype: A much larger clone is a single base away; this may be a read error. The conserved final phenylalanine or tryptophan is absent from the CDR3, which likely points to a read error. The chain uses TRBV7-2 and TRBJ1-5; no firm D call. The CDR3 is 13 amino acids. V was pared by 5 bases and J by 5 bases, with 10 bases between. CDR1 and CDR2 from the germline V gene are SGHTA and FQGNSA. The CDR3 here is CASSTGRDQPQHI. The CDR3 DNA reads as TGTGCCAGCAGCACCGGACGGGATCAGCCCCAGCATATT.

Ten or more counts support this clonotype. The J gene is TRBJ1-5, the V gene TRBV12-3 or TRBV12-4; D remains unclear. The V and J ends lost 7 bases and 7 bases respectively, with 17 bases between them. The length of the CDR3 is 14 residues. This CDR3 reads CASTQPGSWQPQHF. CDR3 coding DNA: TGTGCCAGCACCCAACCGGGGTCTTGGCAGCCCCAGCATTTT.

The rearrangement links TRBV12-3 or TRBV12-4 to TRBJ1-1; D is perhaps TRBD1 (6 bases). Trimming stripped 6 bases from V and 3 bases from J, with 14 bases between. The CDR3 spans 14 residues. CDR3 in DNA: TGTGCCAGCAGGACACAGGGTTATGACACTGAAGCTTTCTTT. This sequence encodes CASRTQGYDTEAFF.

The chain employs TRBV7-9 and TRBJ2-5; 9 bases match TRBD1. The V segment lost 8 bases and the J segment 1 base; nucleotides outside the gene matches: 11. This CDR3 comprises 16 residues. Germline V gene data show CDR1 as SEHNR and CDR2 as FQNEAQ (reference sequence). CDR3 protein: CASRPRTGAGQETQYF. DNA of the CDR3: TGTGCCAGCCGTCCGAGGACAGGGGCAGGCCAAGAGACCCAGTACTTC.

The chain recombines TRBV4-1 with TRBJ1-4, with 7 bases fitting TRBD1. Germline loops: CDR1 MGHRA, CDR2 YSYEKL. CDR3 size: 16 residues. Trimming cost V 4 bases and J 8 bases; bases outside gene matches: 13. Here the CDR3 reads CASSRLPTGATEKLFF. CDR3 in DNA: TGCGCCAGCAGCCGGCTCCCCACAGGGGCCACGGAAAAACTGTTTTTT.

This clonotype has a handful of counts. The chain carries TRBV27 and TRBJ2-7; 9 bases are a match to TRBD2. Trimming cost V 6 bases and J 1 base; bases outside gene matches: 7. Looked up from germline, CDR1 is MNHEY and CDR2 is SMNVEV (reference sequence). The CDR3 sequence is 15 residues long. CDR3 residues: CASRRSLAGSYEQYV. CDR3 in DNA: TGTGCCAGCAGGAGAAGTCTAGCGGGGTCCTACGAGCAGTACGTC.

This clonotype was detected ten times or more. This rearrangement joins TRBV12-3 or TRBV12-4 to TRBJ1-1, with TRBD1 as a possible D gene (5 bases). CDR3 size: 11 residues. The V and J ends lost 3 bases and 11 bases respectively, with 10 bases between them. The CDR3 bases are TGTGCCAGCAGTTTTTCAGGGAAGGCTTTCTTT. Residues: CASSFSGKAFF.

This clonotype was seen repeatedly, ten times or more. V usage is TRBV20-1 and J usage is TRBJ1-1, with TRBD1 as a possible D gene (5 bases). Deletions cut 6 bases from V and 3 bases from J, with 14 bases between. The CDR3 sequence is 13 residues long. The V gene's germline CDR1 is DFQATT and CDR2 SNEGSKA (reference sequence). CDR3 sequence (DNA): TGCAGTGCCCCGGCGGGGGGGGACACTGAAGCTTTCTTT. Amino acid sequence: CSAPAGGDTEAFF.

This clonotype occurred many times. The V and J genes are TRBV5-1 and TRBJ2-1; 7 bases are a match to TRBD2. The CDR3 covers 17 residues. Germline CDR1 is SGHRS and CDR2 is YFSETQ. V lost 4 bases, J lost 7 bases, and 17 bases stayed unmatched. CDR3: CASSLPLLSGGENEQFF. Here the CDR3 DNA reads TGCGCCAGCAGCCTCCCCCTCCTTAGTGGGGGGGAGAATGAGCAGTTCTTC.

This clonotype was found a few times. The chain carries TRBV7-3 and TRBJ2-1; 7 bases map to TRBD2. The CDR3 extends over 15 amino acids. Trimming cost V 2 bases and J 3 bases; bases outside gene matches: 4. Per germline, CDR1 SGHTA and CDR2 FQGTGA. CDR3 bases: TGTGCCAGCAGCTTATTAACGGGGGGCTACAATGAGCAGTTCTTC. Its translation: CASSLLTGGYNEQFF.

V is TRBV10-3 and J is TRBJ1-5, with D unresolved. CDR1 and CDR2 (germline): ENHRY, SYGVKD. V was trimmed by 0 bases and J by 6 bases, leaving 6 bases between them. The CDR3 runs to 13 residues. In DNA form, the CDR3 reads TGTGCCATCAGTGAGTCAATAGGTCAGCCCCAGCATTTT. As protein: CAISESIGQPQHF.

The V and J genes are TRBV5-1 and TRBJ1-4; tentative D call: TRBD1 (6 bases). This CDR3 has 15 residues. Germline lookup yields CDR1 SGHRS and CDR2 YFSETQ. Trimming took off 0 bases at V and 6 bases at J, with 12 bases between the two ends. CDR3 sequence (DNA): TGCGCCAGCAGCTTGGTGGACGGGGGCGATGAAAAACTGTTTTTT. Protein: CASSLVDGGDEKLFF.

V is TRBV27 and J is TRBJ1-1, with D maybe TRBD1 (5 bases). The V end was cut by 2 bases, the J end by 5 bases, with 12 bases between. The V gene's germline CDR1 is MNHEY and CDR2 SMNVEV (reference sequence). This CDR3 contains 14 residues. CDR3 protein: CASSLARVGTEAFF. CDR3 DNA: TGTGCCAGCAGTTTAGCCAGGGTTGGTACTGAAGCTTTCTTT.

Only a few counts were recorded for this clonotype. The gene calls are TRBV20-1 and TRBJ2-1; 10 nucleotides agree with TRBD2. Losses at the gene ends were 6 bases for V and 9 bases for J; bases not matched to a gene: 11. The CDR3 contains 14 residues. Germline CDR1 is DFQATT and CDR2 is SNEGSKA (reference sequence). CDR3 loop: CSARKGAGGREQFF. The CDR3 DNA is TGCAGTGCCAGAAAGGGAGCGGGGGGGCGTGAGCAGTTCTTC.

This clonotype was seen ten or more times. DNA for the CDR3: TGTGCCACCAGCAGTCCCGAGTTTATTGCCAAAAACATTCAGTACTTC. It specifies CATSSPEFIAKNIQYF. The rearrangement uses TRBV15 and TRBJ2-4; D is ambiguous. The V gene lost 3 bases and the J gene lost 1 base, with 13 bases spanning the gap. This CDR3 comprises 16 residues. CDR1 is LNHNV and CDR2 is YYDKDF in the germline V gene (reference sequence).

This clonotype has ten or more counts. The chain is built from TRBV6-5 and TRBJ2-2, with D possibly matching TRBD2 (7 bases). Looked up from germline, CDR1 is MNHEY and CDR2 is SVGAGI. There are 14 residues in the CDR3. The V and J ends lost 2 bases and 5 bases respectively, with 9 bases between them. Here the CDR3 reads CASSYGGATGELFF. The CDR3 DNA follows: TGTGCCAGCAGTTACGGGGGGGCGACCGGGGAGCTGTTTTTT.

This clonotype was observed a few times. This sequence joins TRBV18 and TRBJ1-5; no firm D call. The CDR3 has 15 amino acids. The ends were cut back, 2 bases at V and 10 bases at J, with 18 bases in the middle. Germline CDR1 and CDR2: KGHSH and LQKENI. The CDR3 DNA sequence: TGTGCCAGCTCACCAACCACATCAGTCGGCAAACCCCAGCATTTT. Translated, it gives CASSPTTSVGKPQHF.

The table lists this clonotype with a few counts. The genes are TRBV7-9 and TRBJ2-3, with D unclear. The ends were cut back, 8 bases at V and 1 base at J, with 7 bases in the middle. Germline lookup yields CDR1 SEHNR and CDR2 FQNEAQ (reference sequence). CDR3 length: 12 amino acids. CDR3: CASDVGTDTQYF. Here the CDR3 DNA reads TGTGCCAGCGATGTGGGCACAGATACGCAGTATTTT.

This clonotype was found many times. The chain employs TRBV7-8 and TRBJ1-6, with 8 bases aligning to TRBD1. V shed 4 bases and J 7 bases; nucleotides not matched to a gene: 9. The CDR3 has 16 amino acids. The germline CDR1 and CDR2 sequences are SGHVS and FQNEAQ. The CDR3 DNA reads TGTGCCAGCAGCTCTTACCCAGGGGGCGGAAATTCACCCCTCCACTTT. It is translated as CASSSYPGGGNSPLHF.